The entry below describes one TCR beta chain. The sample originates from a study of blood T cell repertoires in COVID-19. About the study: Acute-phase and convalescent COVID-19 samples originated in the United States, Italy and Spain. In each case, the material was cDNA or gDNA derived from T cells, B-cell-depleted T cells, or PBMCs.

Original processing notes: Estimated nucleated cell counts came from reference gene primer amplification. Clones were sequenced by immunoSEQ multiplex PCR, and TCRdb holds only the in-frame ones, with some missing. The DNA gave D and trimming, while V, J and clone size come from that table. Of roughly 80,000 clones in the sample, around 81% were seen once. After removal of 3 bases from V and 2 bases from J, the junction contained 3 bases not matched to a gene. The CDR3 runs to 15 residues. Germline lookup yields CDR1 SGHVS and CDR2 FQNEAQ. This TCR derives from a human donor in a cohort sampled during active COVID-19. The sample consisted of peripheral blood. J is TRBJ1-5 and V is TRBV7-8; TRBD1 matches 8 bases. In DNA, the CDR3 is TGTGCCAGCAGCTTCCAGGGGGCCGGCAATCAGCCCCAGCATTTT. It encodes CASSFQGAGNQPQHF.